A single count supports the clone carrying this T cell receptor (beta chain). This sample is part of a study of control samples from healthy donors and cancer patients. Germline V gene lookup returns CDR1 SGHDT and CDR2 YYEEEE. The germline V and J ends were trimmed by 1 base and 2 bases, with 9 bases remaining between them. CDR3 size: 14 residues. Repertoires were generated with immunoSEQ multiplex PCR, while TCRdb's copy carries only in-frame clones and drops some. This sample yields roughly 47,000 clones, of which 87% are seen a single time; roughly a tenth belongs to the top ten. The origin of this receptor is a woman aged 55-69 years with lung cancer. The sequenced sample was PBMCs. The genes are TRBV5-6 and TRBJ2-5, with D unclear. The CDR3 nucleotides are TGTGCCAGCAGCTTGCCTGCACAGCAAGAGACCCAGTACTTC. Amino acids: CASSLPAQQETQYF. The full variable domain, with the rest looked up from reference TRBV5-6 and TRBJ2-5, is DAGVTQSPTHLIKTRGQQVTLRCSPKSGHDTVSWYQQALGQGPQFIFQYYEEEERQRGNFPDRFSGHQFPNYSSELNVNALLLGDSALYLCASSLPAQQETQYFGPGTRLLVL.